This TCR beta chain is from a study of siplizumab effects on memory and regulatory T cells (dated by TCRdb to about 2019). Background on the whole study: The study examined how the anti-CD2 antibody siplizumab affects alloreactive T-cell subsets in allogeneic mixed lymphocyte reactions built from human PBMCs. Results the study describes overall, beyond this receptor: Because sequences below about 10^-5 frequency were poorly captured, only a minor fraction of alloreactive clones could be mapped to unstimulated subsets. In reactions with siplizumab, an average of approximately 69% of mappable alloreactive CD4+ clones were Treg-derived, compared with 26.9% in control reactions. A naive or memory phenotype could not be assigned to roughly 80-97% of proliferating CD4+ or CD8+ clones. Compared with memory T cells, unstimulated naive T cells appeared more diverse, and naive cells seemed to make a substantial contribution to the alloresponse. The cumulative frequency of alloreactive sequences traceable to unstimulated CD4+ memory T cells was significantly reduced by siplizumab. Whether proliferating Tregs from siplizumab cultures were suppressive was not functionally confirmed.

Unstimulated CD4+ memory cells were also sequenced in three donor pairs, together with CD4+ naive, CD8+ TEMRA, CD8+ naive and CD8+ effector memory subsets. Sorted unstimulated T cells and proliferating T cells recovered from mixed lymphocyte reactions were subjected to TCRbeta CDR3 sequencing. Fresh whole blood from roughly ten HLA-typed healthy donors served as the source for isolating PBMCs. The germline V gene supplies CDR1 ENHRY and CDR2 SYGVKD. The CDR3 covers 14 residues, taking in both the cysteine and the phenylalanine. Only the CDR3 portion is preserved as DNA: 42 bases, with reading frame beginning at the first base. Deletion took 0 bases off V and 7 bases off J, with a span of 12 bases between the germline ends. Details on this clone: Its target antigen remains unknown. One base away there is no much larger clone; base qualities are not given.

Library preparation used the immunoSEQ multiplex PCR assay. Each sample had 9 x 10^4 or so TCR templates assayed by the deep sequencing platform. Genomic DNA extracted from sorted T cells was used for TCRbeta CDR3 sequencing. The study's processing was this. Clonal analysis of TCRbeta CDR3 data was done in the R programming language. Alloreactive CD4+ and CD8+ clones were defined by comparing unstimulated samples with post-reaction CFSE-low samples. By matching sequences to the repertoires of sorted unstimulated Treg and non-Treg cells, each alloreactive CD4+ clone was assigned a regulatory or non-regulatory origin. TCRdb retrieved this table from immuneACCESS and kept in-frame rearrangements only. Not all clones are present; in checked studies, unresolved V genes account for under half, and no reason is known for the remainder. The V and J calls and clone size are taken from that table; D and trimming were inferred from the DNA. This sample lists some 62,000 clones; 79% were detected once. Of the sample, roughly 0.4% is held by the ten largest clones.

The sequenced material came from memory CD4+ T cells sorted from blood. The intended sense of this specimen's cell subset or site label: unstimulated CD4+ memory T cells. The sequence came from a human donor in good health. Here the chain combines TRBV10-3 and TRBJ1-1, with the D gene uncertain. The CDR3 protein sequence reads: CAISESSVGIEAFF. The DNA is TGTGCCATCAGTGAGTCAAGTGTTGGAATTGAAGCTTTCTTT.